This T cell receptor (beta chain) was observed in a study of blood T cell repertoires in COVID-19. In the study's own analysis: Estimation of nucleated cell counts was performed using reference gene primer amplification. Profiled with immunoSEQ multiplex PCR; TCRdb holds only in-frame clones, not every one. V, J and clone size reflect that table, while D and trimming were determined from the DNA. Of a few hundred thousand clones in the sample, roughly 90% were seen once. Individuals aged 18 to 89 years were recruited from approximately 24 US areas. Among Cohort 3 donors, those recovered had two negative PCRs, clearance, or symptom resolution. The sequencing sample was made of PBMCs or T cells enriched from blood (not recorded which). This TCR came from a woman between 35 and 50 years old who had recovered from COVID-19.

DNA of the CDR3: TGTGCCAGCAGCCAATGGGGGACAGGGGAAACTGAAGCTTTCTTT. The encoded protein is CASSQWGTGETEAFF. The V gene is TRBV3-1 (or the pseudogene TRBV3-2), the J gene TRBJ1-1, with 10 bases matching TRBD1. The germline V gene has CDR1 LGHDT and CDR2 YNNKEL (reference sequence). The CDR3 is 15 residues long. V lost 2 bases, J lost 5 bases, and 5 bases stayed unmatched.